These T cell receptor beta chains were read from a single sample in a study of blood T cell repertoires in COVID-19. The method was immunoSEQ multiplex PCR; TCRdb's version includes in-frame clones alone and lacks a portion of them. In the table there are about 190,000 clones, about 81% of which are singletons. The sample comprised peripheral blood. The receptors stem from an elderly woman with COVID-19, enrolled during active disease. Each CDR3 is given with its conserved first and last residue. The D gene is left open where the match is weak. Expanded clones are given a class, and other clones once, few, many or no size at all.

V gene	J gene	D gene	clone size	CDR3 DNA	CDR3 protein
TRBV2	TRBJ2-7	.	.	TGTGCCAGCAGTGAAGCGCTATTCACTCGGAGCTCCTACGAGCAGTACTTC	CASSEALFTRSSYEQYF
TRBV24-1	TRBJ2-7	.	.	TGTGCCACCAGTGAGGGGGGACGCATTACCTACGAGCAGTACTTC	CATSEGGRITYEQYF
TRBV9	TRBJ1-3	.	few	TGTGCCAGCAGCCTCGACTTTGGGAGCTCTGGAAACACCATATATTTT	CASSLDFGSSGNTIYF
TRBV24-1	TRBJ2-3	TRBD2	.	TGTGCCACCAGTGAACCTCTCCTAGCGGGGGACACAGATACGCAGTATTTT	CATSEPLLAGDTDTQYF
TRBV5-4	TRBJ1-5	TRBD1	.	TGTGCCAGCAGCCCAGGGACAGGCAAAAATCAGCCCCAGCATTTT	CASSPGTGKNQPQHF
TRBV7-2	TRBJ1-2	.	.	TGTGCCAGCAGCTTAGCCTCGCAGGCTTTTAACTATGGCTACACCTTC	CASSLASQAFNYGYTF
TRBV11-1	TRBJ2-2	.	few	TGTGCCAGCAGCCCCCACCGAGGCACCGGGGAGCTGTTTTTT	CASSPHRGTGELFF
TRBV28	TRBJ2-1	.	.	TGTGCCAGCAGTTTCCTCATCATTTCGACGGAGGATGAGCAGTTCTTC	CASSFLIISTEDEQFF
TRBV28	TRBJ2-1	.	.	TGTGCCAGCAGTTTTTCGTTCCGGGTTCAGTTCTTC	CASSFSFRVQFF
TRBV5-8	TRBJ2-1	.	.	TGTGCCAGCAGCGGAAGAGGCTCCTACAATGAGCAGTTCTTC	CASSGRGSYNEQFF
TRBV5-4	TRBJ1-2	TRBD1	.	TGTGCCAGCAGGTGGGACAGGACGGATGGCTACACCTTC	CASRWDRTDGYTF
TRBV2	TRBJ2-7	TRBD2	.	TGTGCCAGCACGGTACTAGCGGGAACCGAGCAGTACTTC	CASTVLAGTEQYF
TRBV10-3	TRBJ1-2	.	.	TGTGCCATCAGTCGACCGGGTGATTCTGGCTACACCTTC	CAISRPGDSGYTF
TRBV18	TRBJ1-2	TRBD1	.	TGTGCCAGCTCACCACTAGGACAGGGAGGCTATGGCTACACCTTC	CASSPLGQGGYGYTF
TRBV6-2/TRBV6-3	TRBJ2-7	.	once	TGTGCCAGCAGTTACTCAACAGGCCCGAGGAAAGACGAGCAGTACTTC	CASSYSTGPRKDEQYF
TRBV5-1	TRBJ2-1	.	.	TGCGCCAGCAGCTTGGTACTTCCGAGCTCCTACAATGAGCAGTTCTTC	CASSLVLPSSYNEQFF
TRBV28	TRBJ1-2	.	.	TGTGCCAGCAGTGCGGGGGGGGCTGCAGGTCCCGGCTATGGCTACACCTTC	CASSAGGAAGPGYGYTF
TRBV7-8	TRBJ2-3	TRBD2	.	TGTGCCAGCAGCCTAGGGCGGCTAGCGGGGGGCCTGAGCACAGATACGCAGTATTTT	CASSLGRLAGGLSTDTQYF
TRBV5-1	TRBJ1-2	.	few	TGCGCCAGCAGCTTGGACAGAAACTATGGCTACACCTTC	CASSLDRNYGYTF
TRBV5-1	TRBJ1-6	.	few	TGCGCCAGCAGCTTGAGGCAGGGGCAGGAATCACCCCTCCACTTT	CASSLRQGQESPLHF
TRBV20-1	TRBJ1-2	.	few	TGCAGTGCTAGTCGGGAACACCACTATGGCTACACCTTC	CSASREHHYGYTF
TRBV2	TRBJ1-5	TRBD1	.	TGTGCCAGCAGTGCCTACGGACAGGGGATGCAGCCCCAGCATTTT	CASSAYGQGMQPQHF
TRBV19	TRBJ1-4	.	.	TGTGCCAGTAGCATCAGGGGCTCTAATGAAAAACTGTTTTTT	CASSIRGSNEKLFF
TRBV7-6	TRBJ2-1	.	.	TGTGCCAGCAGCTTATATTCGGTCTCCTACAATGAGCAGTTCTTC	CASSLYSVSYNEQFF
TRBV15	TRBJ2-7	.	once	TGTGCCACCAGCAGAGAACCAGGGTTTTGGTCCTACGAGCAGTACTTC	CATSREPGFWSYEQYF
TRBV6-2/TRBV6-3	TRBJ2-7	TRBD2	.	TGTGCCAGCAGTTACTCAAGGACTAGCGGGAGGGGAAACGAGCAGTACTTC	CASSYSRTSGRGNEQYF
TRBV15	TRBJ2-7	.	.	TGTGCCACCATGGCGGAACAGGGACCCTACGAGCAGTACTTC	CATMAEQGPYEQYF
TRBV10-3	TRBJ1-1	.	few	TGTGCCATCAGTGAGGAGATTACAGCCACTGAAGCTTTCTTT	CAISEEITATEAFF
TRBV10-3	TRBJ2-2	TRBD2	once	TGTGCCATCAGTGGGACTAGCGGGAGGCTCACCGGGGAGCTGTTTTTT	CAISGTSGRLTGELFF
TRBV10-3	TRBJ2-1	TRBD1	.	TGTGCCATCAGTGAGAACCGGGACAGGACCTACAATGAGCAGTTCTTC	CAISENRDRTYNEQFF
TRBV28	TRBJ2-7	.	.	TGTGCCAGCAGTTGGCCAGGGTTCACCGAGCAGTACTTC	CASSWPGFTEQYF
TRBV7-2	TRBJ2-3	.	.	TGTGCCAGCAGCTTAGCGGCGGGCACCAGCACAGATACGCAGTATTTT	CASSLAAGTSTDTQYF
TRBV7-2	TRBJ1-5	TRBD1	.	TGTGCCAGCAGCTCGGGACAGGGAGGGCAGCCCCAGCATTTT	CASSSGQGGQPQHF
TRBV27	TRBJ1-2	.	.	TGTGCCAGCAGTTTAGACGGGACACTCCTTAACTATGGCTACACCTTC	CASSLDGTLLNYGYTF
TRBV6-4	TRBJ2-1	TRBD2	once	TGTGCCAGCAGTGAAGTAGCGGGGGGGATCAGCTCCTACAATGAGCAGTTCTTC	CASSEVAGGISSYNEQFF
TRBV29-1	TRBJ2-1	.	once	TGCAGCGTTGACGCGTCCTACAATGAGCAGTTCTTC	CSVDASYNEQFF
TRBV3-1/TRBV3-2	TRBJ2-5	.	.	TGTGCCAGCAGCCAGTTCCCCGGACTGTCGGAGACCCAGTACTTC	CASSQFPGLSETQYF
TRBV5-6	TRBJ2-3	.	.	TGTGCCAGCAGCCCGCGTCGGGGGGCAACGTTGGATACGCAGTATTTT	CASSPRRGATLDTQYF
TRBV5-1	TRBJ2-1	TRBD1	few	TGCGCCAGCAGCTCCGGGACAGGGGTATATGAGCAGTTCTTC	CASSSGTGVYEQFF
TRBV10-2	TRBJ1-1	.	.	TGCGCCAGCAGTGAGCCCCGGTTGGCGGTCGTTGAAGCTTTCTTT	CASSEPRLAVVEAFF
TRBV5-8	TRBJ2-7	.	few	TGTGCCAGCAGCCCGCCGGTGACCTACGAGCAGTACTTC	CASSPPVTYEQYF
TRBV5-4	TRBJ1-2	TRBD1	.	TGTGCCAGCAGCTCCCAACTGGGACAGCTAAACTATGGCTACACCTTC	CASSSQLGQLNYGYTF
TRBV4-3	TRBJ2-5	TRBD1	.	TGCGCCAGCAGCCAAGATTGGGGCAGGGGGGAGACCCAGTACTTC	CASSQDWGRGETQYF
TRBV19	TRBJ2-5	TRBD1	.	TGTGCCAGTAGTATAGGAAGGGGGCAGCAAGAGACCCAGTACTTC	CASSIGRGQQETQYF
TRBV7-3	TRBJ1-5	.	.	TGTGCCAGCAGTCATGACAGAATCAATCAGCCCCAGCATTTT	CASSHDRINQPQHF
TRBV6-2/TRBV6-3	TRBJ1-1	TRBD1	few	TGTGCCAGCAGTTACTCACGGGACAGGGGGCTCGACACTGAAGCTTTCTTT	CASSYSRDRGLDTEAFF
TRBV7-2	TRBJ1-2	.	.	TGTGCCAGCAGCGAAGGGGGGGGCTATGGCTACACCTTC	CASSEGGGYGYTF
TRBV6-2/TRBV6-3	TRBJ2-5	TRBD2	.	TGTGCCAGCAGCTCCGGGGGGATCCTAAGGGAGACCCAGTACTTC	CASSSGGILRETQYF
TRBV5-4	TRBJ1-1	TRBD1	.	TGTGCCAGCAGCTCCGCGGTGACAGGGCGAACTGAAGCTTTCTTT	CASSSAVTGRTEAFF
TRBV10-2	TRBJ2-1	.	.	TGCGCCAGCAGTGAGGTGGACAGGGAGGGCAATGAGCAGTTCTTC	CASSEVDREGNEQFF
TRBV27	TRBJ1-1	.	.	TGTGCCAGCAGTCCCGGTGGTGTACCTTGGGCTTTCTTT	CASSPGGVPWAFF
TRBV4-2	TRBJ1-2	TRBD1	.	TGTGCCAGCAGCCAAGGTGGACAGGGGGGTAGTGATGGCTACACCTTC	CASSQGGQGGSDGYTF
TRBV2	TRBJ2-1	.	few	TGTGCCAGCAGCGGTTTCCCTTCCGGGACTTTGAGCTCCTACAATGAGCAGTTCTTC	CASSGFPSGTLSSYNEQFF
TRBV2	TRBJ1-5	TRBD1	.	TGTGCCAGCAGTGACAGGGGGGTTCAGCCCCAGCATTTT	CASSDRGVQPQHF
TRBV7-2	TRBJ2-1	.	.	TGTGCCAGCAGCTTAAGCCGGGCCTACAATGAGCAGTTCTTC	CASSLSRAYNEQFF